Below, 3 T cell receptor beta chains from the same sample are listed, as sequenced in a study of shared clonotypes between healthy human individuals. Using immunoSEQ multiplex PCR, the repertoire was profiled, and TCRdb retains in-frame clones only, with some absent. The sample records hundreds of thousands of clones, roughly 79% being singletons. Material for sequencing was PBMCs. Receptor source: a middle-aged woman in good health. Some clones in this sample may be carry-over from other donors' samples.

The chain has TRBV11-2 and TRBJ2-1, with D unresolved. The CDR3 totals 14 residues. V was clipped by 4 bases and J by 7 bases, with 14 bases between them. CDR1 is SGHAT and CDR2 is FQNNGV in the germline V gene. DNA of the CDR3: TGTGCCAGCAGCTCGCTAACTCAGCAAAATGAGCAGTTCTTC. It specifies CASSSLTQQNEQFF.

This clone was observed once. This rearrangement joins TRBV5-1 to TRBJ2-1, with 13 bases identical to TRBD2. The V gene's germline CDR1 is SGHRS and CDR2 YFSETQ. The V gene end was trimmed by 5 bases and the J gene end by 8 bases; junction bases not matched to a gene: 10. The CDR3 runs to 16 residues. The CDR3, as DNA: TGCGCCAGCAGGCCCTCGGGACTAGCGGGAAGCGATGAGCAGTTCTTC. This translates into CASRPSGLAGSDEQFF.

The rearrangement joins TRBV30 to TRBJ2-5, with TRBD1 matching 9 bases. Germline CDR1 reads GTSNPN; CDR2 reads SVGIG (reference sequence). This CDR3 has 14 residues. Trimming took 5 bases from V and 3 from J; bases not matched to a gene: 7. For the CDR3, the DNA is TGTGCCTGGGAGGGGACAGGGCGAAAAGAGACCCAGTACTTC. Translating it yields CAWEGTGRKETQYF. The variable domain in full, with the rest retrieved from reference TRBV30 and TRBJ2-5, is SQTIHQWPATLVQPVGSPLSLECTVEGTSNPNLYWYRQAAGRGLQLLFYSVGIGQISSEVPQNLSASRPQDRQFILSSKKLLLSDSGFYLCAWEGTGRKETQYFGPGTRLLVL.